A single sample is the source of the 21 T cell receptor beta chains below, sequenced in a study of cytomegalovirus exposure and HLA in healthy donors. It was with 60 Vbeta and 13 Jbeta primers that the PCR ran. The repertoire was sequenced with immunoSEQ multiplex PCR; TCRdb's copy has only in-frame clones and lacks some. The sample lists some 120,000 clones; 81% were seen once. Sequences were obtained from PBMCs. Receptors were obtained from a woman aged 40 to 55 in good health and CMV-seronegative.

The CDR3 loop reads CASSLAARGFKGNTIYF. The CDR3 DNA is TGTGCCAGCAGCTTAGCGGCCCGTGGCTTCAAAGGAAACACCATATATTTT. This chain connects TRBV11-1 to TRBJ1-3; D remains unclear. CDR3 length equals 17 residues. CDR1 and CDR2 from the germline V gene are SGHAT and FQDESV (reference sequence). The germline V and J ends were trimmed by 0 bases and 4 bases, with 16 bases remaining between them. Combining the CDR3 with reference TRBV11-1 and TRBJ1-3 gives the whole variable domain EAEVAQSPRYKITEKSQAVAFWCDPISGHATLYWYRQILGQGPELLVQFQDESVVDDSQLPKDRFSAERLKGVDSTLKIQPAELGDSAMYLCASSLAARGFKGNTIYFGEGSWLTVV.

The rearrangement joins TRBV9 to TRBJ2-1, with D perhaps TRBD1 (6 bases). From germline, CDR1 is SGDLS and CDR2 YYNGEE. The CDR3 spans 15 residues. Trimming took off 4 bases at V and 3 bases at J, with 14 bases between the two ends. CDR3 protein: CASSPDSGIYNEQFF. Here the CDR3 DNA reads TGTGCCAGCAGCCCGGACAGCGGAATCTACAATGAGCAGTTCTTC. Looking up the rest from reference TRBV9 and TRBJ2-1 gives the full variable domain: DSGVTQTPKHLITATGQRVTLRCSPRSGDLSVYWYQQSLDQGLQFLIQYYNGEERAKGNILERFSAQQFPDLHSELNLSSLELGDSALYFCASSPDSGIYNEQFFGPGTRLTVL.

The V call is TRBV7-3, the J call TRBJ2-1; 9 nucleotides line up with TRBD1. V was clipped by 5 bases and J by 5 bases; unmatched bases: 4. This CDR3 contains 14 residues. Germline V lookup: CDR1 SGHTA, CDR2 FQGTGA. CDR3 nucleotide sequence: TGTGCCAGCAGCCGTTGGACAGGGGACAATGAGCAGTTCTTC. Protein: CASSRWTGDNEQFF.

This sequence joins TRBV28 and TRBJ2-4; D not certain. The germline gives CDR1 MDHEN, CDR2 SYDVKM. The CDR3 spans 14 residues. Trimming stripped 2 bases from V and 2 bases from J, with 7 bases between. CDR3 nucleotides: TGTGCCAGCAGTTTAATAGCCTCCAAAAACATTCAGTACTTC. Protein: CASSLIASKNIQYF.

J is TRBJ1-4 and V is TRBV7-2; D uncertain. V shed 5 bases and J shed 8 bases, with 9 bases lying between them. CDR3 length equals 12 residues. In germline, CDR1 is SGHTA, CDR2 FQGNSA. CDR3 nucleotide sequence: TGTGCCAGCAGCCGCCGGGAGGAAAAACTGTTTTTT. It is translated as CASSRREEKLFF.

The CDR3 reads CASSDLGWARAFF. The CDR3 nucleotides are TGTGCCAGCAGTGATCTTGGGTGGGCCAGGGCTTTCTTT. The chain links TRBV25-1 to TRBJ1-1; the D is unclear. The CDR3 has 13 amino acids. Trimming stripped 3 bases from V and 11 bases from J, with 16 bases between. The V gene's germline CDR1 is MGHDK and CDR2 SYGVNS.

This chain joins TRBV2 and TRBJ2-7; TRBD2 agrees at 12 bases. After removal of 4 bases from V and 5 bases from J, the junction contained 6 bases not matched to a gene. The CDR3 is 15 amino acids. Per the germline V gene, CDR1 is SNHLY and CDR2 is FYNNEI. CDR3 nucleotide sequence: TGTGCCAGCAGTGCCCTAGCGGGAGGGCTGCACGAGCAGTACTTC. This sequence encodes CASSALAGGLHEQYF.

The gene calls are TRBV6-1 and TRBJ2-3, with a possible D match to TRBD2 (5 bases). The V end was cut by 2 bases, the J end by 4 bases, with 13 bases between. The CDR3 runs to 15 residues. In germline, CDR1 is MNHNS, CDR2 SASEGT. CDR3 in amino acids: CASSESGWGADTQYF. The CDR3 nucleotides are TGTGCCAGCAGTGAATCGGGTTGGGGAGCAGATACGCAGTATTTT.

The chain is built from TRBV5-1 and TRBJ2-7, with 8 bases that match TRBD1. In germline, CDR1 is SGHRS, CDR2 YFSETQ. J was trimmed by 2 bases and V by 1 base; bases with no gene match: 8. The CDR3 runs to 16 residues. In DNA, the CDR3 is TGCGCCAGCAGCTTGAGGACAGGGCCCACCCCCTACGAGCAGTACTTC. It specifies CASSLRTGPTPYEQYF.

The CDR3 DNA sequence: TGTGCCAGCAGCCCCATGGGAGGTGAGACCGGGGAGCTGTTTTTT. Translation: CASSPMGGETGELFF. V is TRBV4-2 and J is TRBJ2-2; the D gene is possibly TRBD2 (6 bases). Germline V gene lookup returns CDR1 LGHNA and CDR2 YNFKEQ. The V end was cut by 4 bases, the J end by 5 bases, with 14 bases between. The CDR3 covers 15 residues.

The gene calls are TRBV2 and TRBJ2-3; TRBD1 matches at 7 bases. CDR1 is SNHLY and CDR2 is FYNNEI in the germline V gene. CDR3 size: 15 residues. Trimming took 4 bases from V and 1 from J; bases not matched to a gene: 5. Here the CDR3 DNA reads TGTGCCAGCAGTGCCCGGACAGGTGGCACAGATACGCAGTATTTT. Translated, it gives CASSARTGGTDTQYF. Combining the CDR3 with reference TRBV2 and TRBJ2-3 gives the whole variable domain EPEVTQTPSHQVTQMGQEVILRCVPISNHLYFYWYRQILGQKVEFLVSFYNNEISEKSEIFDDQFSVERPDGSNFTLKIRSTKLEDSAMYFCASSARTGGTDTQYFGPGTRLTVL.

The chain joins TRBV4-1 to TRBJ2-3; 10 nucleotides line up with TRBD1. After removal of 0 bases from V and 4 bases from J, the junction contained 4 bases not matched to a gene. Germline CDR1 reads MGHRA; CDR2 reads YSYEKL. CDR3 length: 16 residues. As DNA, the CDR3 is TGCGCCAGCAGCCAAGATCCAGGACAGGGGGCAGATACGCAGTATTTT. This translates into CASSQDPGQGADTQYF.

This chain connects TRBV7-8 to TRBJ2-5; 10 bases fit TRBD2. This CDR3 comprises 14 residues. Germline V gene sequence: CDR1 SGHVS, CDR2 FQNEAQ. J gave up 7 bases and V 5 bases, and 7 bases lay outside the gene matches. CDR3 DNA sequence: TGTGCCAGCAGCCTTCTAGCGGGAGAAGGGACCCAGTACTTC. Translating it yields CASSLLAGEGTQYF.

The sample holds one count of this clone. The V and J genes are TRBV9 and TRBJ1-2; TRBD1 matches 10 bases. This CDR3 is 15 amino acids long. The J segment lost 4 bases and the V segment lost 0 bases, leaving 3 bases of the junction unmatched. Germline CDR1 SGDLS, CDR2 YYNGEE. The CDR3 protein is CASSVADRGVYGYTF. Written as DNA, the CDR3 is TGTGCCAGCAGCGTAGCGGACAGGGGGGTCTATGGCTACACCTTC.

The chain combines TRBV6-5 with TRBJ1-1; maybe TRBD1 (5 bases). The CDR3 loop spans 14 amino acids. The germline V and J ends were trimmed by 10 bases and 1 base, with 16 bases remaining between them. Germline assignment: CDR1 MNHEY and CDR2 SVGAGI. The CDR3 sequence: CATDYATGNTEAFF. Written as DNA, the CDR3 is TGTGCCACCGATTACGCTACAGGGAACACTGAAGCTTTCTTT.

Only one count was recorded for this clone. The chain is built from TRBV6-1 and TRBJ2-1; 10 positions match TRBD1. The CDR3 consists of 14 residues. Germline V CDR1 and CDR2: MNHNS, SASEGT. With 6 bases clipped from V and 9 bases from J, the junction kept 8 bases outside the gene matches. The CDR3 protein is CASRGTGERSEQFF. The CDR3 nucleotides read TGTGCCAGCAGAGGGACAGGGGAGCGTAGTGAGCAGTTCTTC.

The V and J genes are TRBV5-1 and TRBJ1-1; tentatively, D is TRBD1 (5 bases). Per germline, CDR1 SGHRS and CDR2 YFSETQ. Trimming pared 5 bases from V and 2 bases from J, leaving 16 bases between. This CDR3 spans 15 amino acids. CDR3 sequence reads: CASRRNGQGNTEAFF. CDR3 in DNA: TGCGCCAGCAGAAGAAATGGGCAGGGCAACACTGAAGCTTTCTTT.

V is TRBV18 and J is TRBJ2-1; 14 bases are a match to TRBD2. CDR1 and CDR2 from the germline V gene are KGHSH and LQKENI. V dropped 5 bases and J dropped 0; count of bases not matched to a gene: 12. The CDR3 contains 20 residues. Here the CDR3 DNA reads TGTGCCAGCTCATCCGGGACTAGCGGGAGTAGCGACAGCTCCTACAATGAGCAGTTCTTC. Translating gives CASSSGTSGSSDSSYNEQFF.

The V and J genes are TRBV6-1 and TRBJ1-2, with D unresolved. The germline CDR1 and CDR2 sequences are MNHNS and SASEGT. Trimming cost V 3 bases and J 0 bases, with 14 bases left between them. CDR3 length: 16 amino acids. The CDR3 sequence is CASSDTGRRTNYGYTF. CDR3 DNA sequence: TGTGCCAGCAGTGATACCGGAAGGAGGACTAACTATGGCTACACCTTC.

V usage is TRBV4-3 and J usage is TRBJ1-3; 7 positions match TRBD1. Germline V gene data show CDR1 as LGHNA and CDR2 as YSLEER. The CDR3 extends over 18 amino acids. V was clipped by 1 base and J by 0 bases; unmatched bases: 9. The CDR3 region is CASSQGGKGASSGNTIYF. The CDR3 DNA is TGCGCCAGCAGCCAAGGCGGGAAGGGGGCATCCTCTGGAAACACCATATATTTT.

The table lists this clone with a count of one. The CDR3 DNA is TGTGCCAGCTCCCGCCAGGCGGTAGAGGGTGAAAAACTGTTTTTT. Translating gives CASSRQAVEGEKLFF. The chain combines TRBV18 with TRBJ1-4, with D unclear. The CDR3 sequence is 15 residues long. The germline V gene encodes CDR1 KGHSH and CDR2 LQKENI. V was trimmed by 6 bases and J by 7 bases, leaving 18 bases between them.